Given below is one T cell receptor (beta chain) in context. No antigen is known for it. The sample belongs to a study of cytomegalovirus exposure and HLA in healthy donors. Study as a whole: There were fewer than 130 million unique TCR beta sequences, drawn from 150 million to 200 million T cells, in an earlier analysis. Notes on the study in general: In a later analysis, HLA-associated TCR beta chains were more clonally expanded than equally common others.

Primers for the PCR totalled 60 Vbeta and 13 Jbeta. The assay was immunoSEQ multiplex PCR, and TCRdb's table has in-frame clones only and misses some. The sample totals 190,000 or so clones. The CDR3 runs to 14 residues. From germline, CDR1 is MNHNS and CDR2 SASEGT. Unmatched junction bases numbered 4, after V lost 5 bases and J lost 6 bases. The sample comprised PBMCs. The receptor was isolated from a boy younger than 18 in good health and CMV-seronegative. The chain uses TRBV6-1 and TRBJ1-4; 9 bases fit TRBD1. The CDR3 bases are TGTGCCAGCAGTAAGACAGGGGGAGATGAAAAACTGTTTTTT. Protein: CASSKTGGDEKLFF.